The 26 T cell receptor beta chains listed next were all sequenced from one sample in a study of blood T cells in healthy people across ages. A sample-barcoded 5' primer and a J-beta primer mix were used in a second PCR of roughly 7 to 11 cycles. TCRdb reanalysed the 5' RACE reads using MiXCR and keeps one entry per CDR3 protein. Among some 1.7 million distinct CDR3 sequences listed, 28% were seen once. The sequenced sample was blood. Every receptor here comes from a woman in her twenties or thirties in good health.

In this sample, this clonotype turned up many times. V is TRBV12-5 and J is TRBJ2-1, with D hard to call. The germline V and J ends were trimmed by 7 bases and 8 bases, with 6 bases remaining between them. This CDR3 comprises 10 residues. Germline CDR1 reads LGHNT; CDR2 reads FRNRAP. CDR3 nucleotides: TGTGCTAGTGCCCTTCATGAGCAGTTCTTC. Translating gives CASALHEQFF.

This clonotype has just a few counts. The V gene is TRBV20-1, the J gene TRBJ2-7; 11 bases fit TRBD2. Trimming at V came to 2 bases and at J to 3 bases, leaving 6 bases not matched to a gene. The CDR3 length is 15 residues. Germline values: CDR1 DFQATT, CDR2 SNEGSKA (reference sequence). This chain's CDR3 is CSARTGTSGSYEQYF. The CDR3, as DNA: TGCAGTGCTAGAACGGGGACTAGCGGAAGCTACGAGCAGTACTTC.

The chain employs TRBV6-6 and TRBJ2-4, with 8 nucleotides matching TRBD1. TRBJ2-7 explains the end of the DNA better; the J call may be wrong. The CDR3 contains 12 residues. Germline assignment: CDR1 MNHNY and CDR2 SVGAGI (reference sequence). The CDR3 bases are TGTGCCAGCAGTTTACAGGGGGTCGAGCAGTACTTC. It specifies CASSLQGVEQYF.

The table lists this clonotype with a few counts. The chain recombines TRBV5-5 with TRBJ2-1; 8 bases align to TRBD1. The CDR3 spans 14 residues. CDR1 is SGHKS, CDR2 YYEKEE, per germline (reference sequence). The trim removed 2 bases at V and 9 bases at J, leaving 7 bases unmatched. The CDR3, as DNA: TGTGCCAGCAGCTTATACAGGGGGTCGACTGAGCAGTTCTTC. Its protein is CASSLYRGSTEQFF.

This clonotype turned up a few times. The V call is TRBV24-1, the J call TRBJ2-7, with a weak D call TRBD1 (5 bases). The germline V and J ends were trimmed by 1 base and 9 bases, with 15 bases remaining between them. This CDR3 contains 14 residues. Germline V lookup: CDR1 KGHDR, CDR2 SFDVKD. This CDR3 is CATSDFSTVYGQYF. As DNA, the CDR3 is TGTGCCACCAGTGATTTTTCGACAGTCTATGGGCAGTACTTC.

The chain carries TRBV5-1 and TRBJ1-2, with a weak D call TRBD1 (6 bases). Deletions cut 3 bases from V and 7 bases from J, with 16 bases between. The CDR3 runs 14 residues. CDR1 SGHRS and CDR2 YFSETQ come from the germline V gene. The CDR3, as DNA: TGCGCCAGCAGCTATGATACAGGGTCTGGTGGCTACACCTTC. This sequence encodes CASSYDTGSGGYTF.

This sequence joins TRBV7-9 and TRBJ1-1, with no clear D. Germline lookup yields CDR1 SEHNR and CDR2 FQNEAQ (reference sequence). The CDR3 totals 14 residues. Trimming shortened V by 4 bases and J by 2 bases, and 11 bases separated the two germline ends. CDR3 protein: CASSSQTSNTEAFF. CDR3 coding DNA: TGTGCCAGCAGCTCCCAAACGAGTAACACTGAAGCTTTCTTT.

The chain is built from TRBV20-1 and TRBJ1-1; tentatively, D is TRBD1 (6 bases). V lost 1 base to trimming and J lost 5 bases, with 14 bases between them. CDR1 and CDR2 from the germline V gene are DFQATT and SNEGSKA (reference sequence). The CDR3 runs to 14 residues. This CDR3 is CSARVPGVNTEAFF. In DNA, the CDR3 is TGCAGTGCTAGAGTGCCAGGGGTTAATACTGAAGCTTTCTTT.

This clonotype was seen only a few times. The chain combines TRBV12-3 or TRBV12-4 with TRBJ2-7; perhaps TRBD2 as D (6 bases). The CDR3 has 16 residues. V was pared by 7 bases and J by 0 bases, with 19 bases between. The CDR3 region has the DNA TGTGCCAGCACCCCAAGAGCGGGCGTACACTCCTACGAGCAGTACTTC. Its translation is CASTPRAGVHSYEQYF.

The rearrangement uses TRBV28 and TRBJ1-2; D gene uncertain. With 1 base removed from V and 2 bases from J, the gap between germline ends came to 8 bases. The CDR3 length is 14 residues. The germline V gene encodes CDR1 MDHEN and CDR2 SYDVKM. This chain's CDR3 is CASSLYEGNYGYTF. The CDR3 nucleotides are TGTGCCAGCAGTTTATACGAGGGAAACTATGGCTACACCTTC.

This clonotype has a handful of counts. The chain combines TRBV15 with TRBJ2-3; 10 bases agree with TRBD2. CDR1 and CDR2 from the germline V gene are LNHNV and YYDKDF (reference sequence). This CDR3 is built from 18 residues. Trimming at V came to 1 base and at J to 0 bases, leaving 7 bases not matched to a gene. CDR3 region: CATSRGSGGTTSTDTQYF. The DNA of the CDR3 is TGTGCCACCAGCAGAGGTAGCGGGGGGACTACTAGCACAGATACGCAGTATTTT.

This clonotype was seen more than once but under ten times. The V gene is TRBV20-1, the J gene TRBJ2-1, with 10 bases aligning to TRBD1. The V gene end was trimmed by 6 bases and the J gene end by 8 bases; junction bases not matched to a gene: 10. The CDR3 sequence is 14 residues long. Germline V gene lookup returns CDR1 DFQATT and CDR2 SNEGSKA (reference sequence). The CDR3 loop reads CSADGTGVLDEQFF. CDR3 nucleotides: TGCAGTGCGGATGGGACAGGGGTTCTGGATGAGCAGTTCTTC.

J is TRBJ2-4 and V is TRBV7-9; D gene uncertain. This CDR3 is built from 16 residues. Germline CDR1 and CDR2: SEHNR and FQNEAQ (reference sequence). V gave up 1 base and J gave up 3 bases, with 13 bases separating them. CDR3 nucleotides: TGTGCCAGCAGCTTAGTGGTGACGGTCGACAAAAACATTCAGTACTTC. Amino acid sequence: CASSLVVTVDKNIQYF.

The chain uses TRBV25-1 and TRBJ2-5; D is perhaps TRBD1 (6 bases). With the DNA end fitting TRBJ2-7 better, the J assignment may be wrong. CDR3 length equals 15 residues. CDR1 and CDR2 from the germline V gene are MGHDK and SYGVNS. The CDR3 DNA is TGTGCCAGCGGTGGACCCCTCGACAGGCTCAACGAGCAGTACTTC. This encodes CASGGPLDRLNEQYF.

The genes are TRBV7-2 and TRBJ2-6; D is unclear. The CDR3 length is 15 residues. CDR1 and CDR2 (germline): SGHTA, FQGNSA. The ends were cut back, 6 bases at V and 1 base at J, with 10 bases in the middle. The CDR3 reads CASRTRESGANVLTF. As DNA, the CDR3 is TGTGCCAGCAGGACCCGTGAATCTGGGGCCAACGTCCTGACTTTC.

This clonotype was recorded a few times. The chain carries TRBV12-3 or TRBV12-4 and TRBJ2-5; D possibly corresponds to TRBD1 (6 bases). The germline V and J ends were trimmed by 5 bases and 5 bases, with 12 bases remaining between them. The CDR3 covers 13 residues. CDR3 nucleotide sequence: TGTGCCAGCAGTCTAGGGACACACGAGACCCAGTACTTC. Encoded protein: CASSLGTHETQYF.

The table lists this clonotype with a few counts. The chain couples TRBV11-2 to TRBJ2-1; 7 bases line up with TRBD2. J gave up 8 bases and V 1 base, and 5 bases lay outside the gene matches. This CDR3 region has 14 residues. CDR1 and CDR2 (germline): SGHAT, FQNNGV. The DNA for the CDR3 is TGTGCCAGCAGCTTAGGAGCGGGGCCCGATGAGCAGTTCTTC. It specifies CASSLGAGPDEQFF. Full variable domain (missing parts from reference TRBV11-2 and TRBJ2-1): EAGVAQSPRYKIIEKRQSVAFWCNPISGHATLYWYQQILGQGPKLLIQFQNNGVVDDSQLPKDRFSAERLKGVDSTLKIQPAKLEDSAVYLCASSLGAGPDEQFFGPGTRLTVL.

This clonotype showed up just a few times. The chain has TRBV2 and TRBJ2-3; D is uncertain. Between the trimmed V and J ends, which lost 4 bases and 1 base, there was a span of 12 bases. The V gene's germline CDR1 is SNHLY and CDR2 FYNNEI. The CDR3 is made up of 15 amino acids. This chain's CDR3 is CASSVHSQGTDTQYF. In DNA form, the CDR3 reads TGTGCCAGCAGTGTGCACAGCCAAGGCACAGATACGCAGTATTTT.

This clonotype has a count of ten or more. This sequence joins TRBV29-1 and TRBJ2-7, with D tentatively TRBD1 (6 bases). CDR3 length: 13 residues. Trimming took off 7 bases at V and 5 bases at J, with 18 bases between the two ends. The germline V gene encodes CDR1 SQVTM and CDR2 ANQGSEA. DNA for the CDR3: TGCAGCGCCCGATGGGGGCAGGGCCACGAGCAGTACTTC. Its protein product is CSARWGQGHEQYF.

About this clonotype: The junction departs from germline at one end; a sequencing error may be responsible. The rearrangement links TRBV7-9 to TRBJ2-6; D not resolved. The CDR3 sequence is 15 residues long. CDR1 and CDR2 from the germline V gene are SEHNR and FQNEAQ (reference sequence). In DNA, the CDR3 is TGTGTCAGCAGCCGATCAAACTCTGGGGCCAACGTCCTGACTTTC. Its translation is CVSSRSNSGANVLTF.

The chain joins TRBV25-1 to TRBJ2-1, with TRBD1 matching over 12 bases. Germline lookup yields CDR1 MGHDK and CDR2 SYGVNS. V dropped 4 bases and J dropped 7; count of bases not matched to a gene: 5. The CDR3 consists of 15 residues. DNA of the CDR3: TGTGCCAGCAGTGGCCCGGGACAGGGGGCGAATGAGCAGTTCTTC. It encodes CASSGPGQGANEQFF.

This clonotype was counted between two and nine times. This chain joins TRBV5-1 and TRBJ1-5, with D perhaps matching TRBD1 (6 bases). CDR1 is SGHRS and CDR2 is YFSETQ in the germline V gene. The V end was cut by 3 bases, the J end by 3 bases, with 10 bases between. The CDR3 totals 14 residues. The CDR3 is CASSSGDPNQPQHF. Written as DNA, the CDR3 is TGCGCCAGCAGCTCAGGGGACCCCAATCAGCCCCAGCATTTT.

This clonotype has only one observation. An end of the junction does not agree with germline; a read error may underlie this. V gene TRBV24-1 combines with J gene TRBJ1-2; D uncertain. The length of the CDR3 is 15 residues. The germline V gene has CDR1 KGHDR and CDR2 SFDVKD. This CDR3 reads CAPVVMSPKNYGYSF. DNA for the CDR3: TGTGCCCCGGTTGTTATGTCACCGAAAAACTATGGCTACTCCTTC.

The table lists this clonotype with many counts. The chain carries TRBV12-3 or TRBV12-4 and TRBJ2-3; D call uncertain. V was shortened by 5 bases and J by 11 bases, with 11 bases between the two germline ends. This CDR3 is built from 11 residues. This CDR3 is CASSGRGEQYF. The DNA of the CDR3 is TGTGCCAGCAGTGGACGTGGAGAGCAGTATTTT.

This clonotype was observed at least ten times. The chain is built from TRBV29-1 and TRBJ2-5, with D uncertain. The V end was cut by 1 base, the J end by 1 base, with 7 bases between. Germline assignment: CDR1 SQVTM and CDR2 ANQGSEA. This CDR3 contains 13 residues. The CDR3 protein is CSVEGNSQETQYF. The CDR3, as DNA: TGCAGCGTTGAAGGTAACAGCCAAGAGACCCAGTACTTC.

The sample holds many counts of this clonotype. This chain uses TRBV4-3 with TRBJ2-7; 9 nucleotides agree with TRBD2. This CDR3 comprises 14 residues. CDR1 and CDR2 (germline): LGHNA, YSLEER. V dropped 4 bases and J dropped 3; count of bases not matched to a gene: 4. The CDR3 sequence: CASSRGSGSYEQYF. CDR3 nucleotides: TGCGCCAGCAGCCGGGGTAGCGGGAGCTACGAGCAGTACTTC.